This T cell receptor beta chain was found in a study of OX40 agonist ivuxolimab in advanced cancers. For this clone: At one end, the junction sequence differs from germline, possibly due to a read error.

This CDR3 region has 15 residues. The germline V gene has CDR1 SSHAT and CDR2 FNYEAQ (reference sequence). Here immunoSEQ multiplex PCR was the method, and the copy in TCRdb shows in-frame clones only, minus some. Seen here are about 65,000 clones, roughly 84% observed once, and the top ten hold 0.35% to 0.45%. This sequence originates from an adult with an advanced solid tumor such as melanoma, head and neck, liver or kidney cancer. The chain has TRBV7-7 and TRBJ2-3, with D unresolved. This specimen consisted of CD4+ or CD8+ T cells sorted from blood, obtained in a trial of the OX40 agonist ivuxolimab. Here the CDR3 DNA reads TGTGCTAGCAGCTTAGGTCGTAGTCCCACAGATACGCAGTATTTT. This sequence encodes CASSLGRSPTDTQYF.